These 9 T cell receptor beta chains came from one sample sequenced in a study of T-cell reconstitution after alpha-beta-depleted transplantation in children. Library preparation (for TCRbeta) was performed with unique molecular identifiers. TCRdb processed the PCR reads anew with MiXCR; each CDR3 protein has one entry. The table includes about 540,000 distinct CDR3 sequences, more than 20% detected once. Specimen: PBMCs, collected before TCRalphabeta/CD19-depleted stem cell transplant. The origin of the receptors is a boy under three years old with Wiskott-Aldrich syndrome, due to receive a stem cell transplant.

This clonotype occurred a few times. The CDR3 sequence: CASSLGDPGQASYEQYF. The CDR3, as DNA: TGTGCCAGCAGTTTAGGAGACCCGGGACAAGCCTCCTACGAGCAGTACTTC. The chain recombines TRBV27 with TRBJ2-7; perhaps TRBD1 as D (6 bases). The CDR3 has 17 residues. The V and J ends lost 2 bases and 0 bases respectively, with 17 bases between them. CDR1 and CDR2 (germline): MNHEY, SMNVEV (reference sequence).

The J gene is TRBJ2-2, the V gene TRBV5-1; D might be TRBD2 (6 bases). With 0 bases removed from V and 4 bases from J, the gap between germline ends came to 16 bases. This CDR3 spans 17 amino acids. Germline V CDR1 and CDR2: SGHRS, YFSETQ. The DNA for the CDR3 is TGCGCCAGCAGCTTGGCGGAGAGGGGACTTATCACCGGGGAGCTGTTTTTT. It is translated as CASSLAERGLITGELFF. Drawing the rest from reference TRBV5-1 and TRBJ2-2, the complete variable domain is KAGVTQTPRYLIKTRGQQVTLSCSPISGHRSVSWYQQTPGQGLQFLFEYFSETQRNKGNFPGRFSGRQFSNSRSEMNVSTLELGDSALYLCASSLAERGLITGELFFGEGSRLTVL.

This clonotype came up a few times. J is TRBJ1-5 and V is TRBV4-2; weak D call: TRBD1 (5 bases). This CDR3 region has 15 residues. The V and J ends lost 1 base and 2 bases respectively, with 9 bases between them. CDR1 and CDR2 (germline): LGHNA, YNFKEQ. The CDR3 loop is CASSQGGTRNQPQHF. In DNA, the CDR3 is TGTGCCAGCAGCCAAGGAGGGACCCGCAATCAGCCCCAGCATTTT.

This clonotype was observed a handful of times. This chain joins TRBV5-1 and TRBJ1-2; TRBD1 aligns across 10 bases. The junction had 4 bases not matched to a gene; V was cut back by 4 bases and J by 7 bases. CDR1 SGHRS and CDR2 YFSETQ come from the germline V gene. The CDR3 runs to 13 residues. CDR3 DNA: TGCGCCAGCAGCCCGGGACAGGGGTCTGGCTACACCTTC. Protein product: CASSPGQGSGYTF.

This clonotype was observed a few times. This rearrangement joins TRBV15 to TRBJ2-5; D gene uncertain. Germline V gives CDR1 LNHNV, CDR2 YYDKDF (reference sequence). This CDR3 has 15 amino acids. The V and J ends lost 1 base and 1 base respectively, with 10 bases between them. The CDR3 protein is CATSRARQAQETQYF. The CDR3, as DNA: TGTGCCACCAGCAGAGCTAGGCAGGCCCAAGAGACCCAGTACTTC.

The chain is built from TRBV6-5 and TRBJ2-2, with 7 bases matching TRBD1. J gave up 6 bases and V 6 bases, and 10 bases lay outside the gene matches. The CDR3 is 15 residues long. Germline CDR1 reads MNHEY; CDR2 reads SVGAGI. CDR3 protein: CASRHRQGESGELFF. DNA of the CDR3: TGTGCCAGCAGGCACCGACAGGGAGAGTCCGGGGAGCTGTTTTTT.

The table lists this clonotype with a few counts. The chain has TRBV29-1 and TRBJ2-7; TRBD2 matches at 8 bases. CDR3 length: 12 amino acids. V lost 7 bases to trimming and J lost 5 bases; unmatched junction nucleotides: 7. Germline values: CDR1 SQVTM, CDR2 ANQGSEA. The CDR3: CSARGGMHEQYF. CDR3 coding DNA: TGCAGCGCCCGGGGGGGGATGCACGAGCAGTACTTC.

This rearrangement joins TRBV5-1 to TRBJ2-7; 13 nucleotides line up with TRBD2. The CDR3 is 20 residues long. Germline lookup yields CDR1 SGHRS and CDR2 YFSETQ. V dropped 1 base and J dropped 2; count of bases not matched to a gene: 15. CDR3 protein: CASSLKPGLAGLTRAYEQYF. The CDR3 bases are TGCGCCAGCAGCTTGAAGCCGGGACTAGCGGGACTAACGAGGGCCTACGAGCAGTACTTC.

In this sample, this clonotype turned up a few times. The V gene is TRBV2, the J gene TRBJ2-1; no clear D gene. The V gene's germline CDR1 is SNHLY and CDR2 FYNNEI. This CDR3 contains 14 residues. V lost 7 bases, J lost 12 bases, and 22 bases lay in between. The CDR3 nucleotides are TGTGCCAGCAAGGCGCATTCCCCAGGTTTGGGGCAGTTCTTC. Its translation: CASKAHSPGLGQFF.